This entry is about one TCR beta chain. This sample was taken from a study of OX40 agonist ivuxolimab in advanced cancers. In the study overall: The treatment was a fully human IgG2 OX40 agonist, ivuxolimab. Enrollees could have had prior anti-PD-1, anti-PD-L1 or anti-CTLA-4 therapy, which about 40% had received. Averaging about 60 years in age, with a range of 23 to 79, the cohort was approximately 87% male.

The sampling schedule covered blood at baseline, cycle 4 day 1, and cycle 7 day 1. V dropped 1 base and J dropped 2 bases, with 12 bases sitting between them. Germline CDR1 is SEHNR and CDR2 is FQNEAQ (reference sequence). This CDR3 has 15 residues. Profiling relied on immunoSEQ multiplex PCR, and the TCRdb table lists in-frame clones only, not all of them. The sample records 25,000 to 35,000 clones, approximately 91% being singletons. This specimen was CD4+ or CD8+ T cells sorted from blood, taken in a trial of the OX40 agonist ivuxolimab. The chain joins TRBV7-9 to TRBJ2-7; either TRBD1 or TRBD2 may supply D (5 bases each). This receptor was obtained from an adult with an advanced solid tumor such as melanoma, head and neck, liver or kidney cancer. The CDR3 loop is CASSLVEGPTYEQYF. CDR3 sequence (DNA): TGTGCCAGCAGCTTAGTCGAGGGGCCCACCTACGAGCAGTACTTC.